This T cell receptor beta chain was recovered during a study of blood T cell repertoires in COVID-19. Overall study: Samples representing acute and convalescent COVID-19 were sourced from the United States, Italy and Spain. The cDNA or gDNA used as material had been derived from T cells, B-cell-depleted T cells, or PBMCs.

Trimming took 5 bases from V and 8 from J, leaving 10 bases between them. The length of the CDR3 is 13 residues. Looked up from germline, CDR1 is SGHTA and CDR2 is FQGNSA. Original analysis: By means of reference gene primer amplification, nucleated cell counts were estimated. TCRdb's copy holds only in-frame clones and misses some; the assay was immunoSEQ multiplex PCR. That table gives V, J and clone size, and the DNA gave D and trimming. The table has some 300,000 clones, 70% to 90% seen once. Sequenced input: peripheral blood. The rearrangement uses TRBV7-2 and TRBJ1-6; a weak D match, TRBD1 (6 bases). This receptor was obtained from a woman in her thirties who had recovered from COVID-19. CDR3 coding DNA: TGTGCCAGCAGCCCGTCAGGGGATTCACCCCTCCACTTT. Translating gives CASSPSGDSPLHF.